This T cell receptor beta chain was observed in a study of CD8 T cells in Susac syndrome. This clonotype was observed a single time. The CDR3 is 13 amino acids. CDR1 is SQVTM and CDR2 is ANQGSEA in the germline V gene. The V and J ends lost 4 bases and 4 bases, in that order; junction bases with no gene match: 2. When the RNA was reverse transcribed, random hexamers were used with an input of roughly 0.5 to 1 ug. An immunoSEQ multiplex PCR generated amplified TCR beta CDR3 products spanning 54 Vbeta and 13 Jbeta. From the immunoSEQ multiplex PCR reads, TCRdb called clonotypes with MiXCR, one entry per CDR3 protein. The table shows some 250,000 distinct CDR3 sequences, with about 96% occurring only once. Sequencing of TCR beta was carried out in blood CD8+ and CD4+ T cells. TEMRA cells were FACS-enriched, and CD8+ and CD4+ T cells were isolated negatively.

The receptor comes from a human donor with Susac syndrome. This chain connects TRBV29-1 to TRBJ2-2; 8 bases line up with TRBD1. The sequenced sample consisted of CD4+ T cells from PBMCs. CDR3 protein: CSVGTGLTGELFF. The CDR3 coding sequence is TGCAGCGTTGGGACAGGGCTCACCGGGGAGCTGTTTTTT.